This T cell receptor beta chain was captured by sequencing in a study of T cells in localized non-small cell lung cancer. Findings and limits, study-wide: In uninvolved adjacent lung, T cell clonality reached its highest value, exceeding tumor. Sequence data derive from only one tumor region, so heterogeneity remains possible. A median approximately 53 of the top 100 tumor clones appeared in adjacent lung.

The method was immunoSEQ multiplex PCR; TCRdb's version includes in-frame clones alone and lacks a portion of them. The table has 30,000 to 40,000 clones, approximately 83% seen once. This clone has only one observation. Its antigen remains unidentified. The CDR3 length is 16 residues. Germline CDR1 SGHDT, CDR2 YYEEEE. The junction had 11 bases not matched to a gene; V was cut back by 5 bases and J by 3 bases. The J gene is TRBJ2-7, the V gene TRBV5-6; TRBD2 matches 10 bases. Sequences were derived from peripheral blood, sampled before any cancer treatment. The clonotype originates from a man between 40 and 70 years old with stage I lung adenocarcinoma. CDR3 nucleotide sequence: TGTGCCAGCAGACCCCGGGGGCTAGCGGGGGACTACGAGCAGTACTTC. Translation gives CASRPRGLAGDYEQYF.